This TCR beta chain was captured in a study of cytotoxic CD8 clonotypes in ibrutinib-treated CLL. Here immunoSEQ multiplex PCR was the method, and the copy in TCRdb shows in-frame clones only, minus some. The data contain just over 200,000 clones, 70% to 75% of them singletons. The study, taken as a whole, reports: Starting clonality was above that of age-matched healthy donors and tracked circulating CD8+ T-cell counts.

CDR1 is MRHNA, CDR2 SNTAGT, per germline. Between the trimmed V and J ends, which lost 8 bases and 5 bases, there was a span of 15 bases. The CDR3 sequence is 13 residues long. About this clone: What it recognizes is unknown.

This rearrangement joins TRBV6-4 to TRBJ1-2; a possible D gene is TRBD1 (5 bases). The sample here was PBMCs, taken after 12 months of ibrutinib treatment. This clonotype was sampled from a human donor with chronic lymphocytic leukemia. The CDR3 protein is CASSLGARYGYTF. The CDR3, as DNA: TGTGCCAGCTCGTTAGGGGCCCGTTATGGCTACACCTTC.